This TCR beta chain was sequenced during a study of cytomegalovirus exposure and HLA in healthy donors. The PCR made use of 60 Vbeta and 13 Jbeta primers. The protocol was immunoSEQ multiplex PCR, while the TCRdb copy is restricted to in-frame clones and leaves out a portion. The sample has approximately 110,000 clones; about 76% are singletons. From germline, CDR1 is SGHDT and CDR2 YYEEEE. The CDR3 consists of 15 residues. The junction had 4 bases not matched to a gene; V was cut back by 4 bases and J by 5 bases. Every donor was a healthy person donating bone marrow. This clonotype originated in a man in his forties or fifties in good health and CMV-seronegative. This chain joins TRBV5-6 and TRBJ2-3, with 13 bases fitting TRBD2. Input material: PBMCs. DNA for the CDR3: TGTGCCAGCAGCCGCGGGACTAGCGGGGTAGATACGCAGTATTTT. This sequence encodes CASSRGTSGVDTQYF.